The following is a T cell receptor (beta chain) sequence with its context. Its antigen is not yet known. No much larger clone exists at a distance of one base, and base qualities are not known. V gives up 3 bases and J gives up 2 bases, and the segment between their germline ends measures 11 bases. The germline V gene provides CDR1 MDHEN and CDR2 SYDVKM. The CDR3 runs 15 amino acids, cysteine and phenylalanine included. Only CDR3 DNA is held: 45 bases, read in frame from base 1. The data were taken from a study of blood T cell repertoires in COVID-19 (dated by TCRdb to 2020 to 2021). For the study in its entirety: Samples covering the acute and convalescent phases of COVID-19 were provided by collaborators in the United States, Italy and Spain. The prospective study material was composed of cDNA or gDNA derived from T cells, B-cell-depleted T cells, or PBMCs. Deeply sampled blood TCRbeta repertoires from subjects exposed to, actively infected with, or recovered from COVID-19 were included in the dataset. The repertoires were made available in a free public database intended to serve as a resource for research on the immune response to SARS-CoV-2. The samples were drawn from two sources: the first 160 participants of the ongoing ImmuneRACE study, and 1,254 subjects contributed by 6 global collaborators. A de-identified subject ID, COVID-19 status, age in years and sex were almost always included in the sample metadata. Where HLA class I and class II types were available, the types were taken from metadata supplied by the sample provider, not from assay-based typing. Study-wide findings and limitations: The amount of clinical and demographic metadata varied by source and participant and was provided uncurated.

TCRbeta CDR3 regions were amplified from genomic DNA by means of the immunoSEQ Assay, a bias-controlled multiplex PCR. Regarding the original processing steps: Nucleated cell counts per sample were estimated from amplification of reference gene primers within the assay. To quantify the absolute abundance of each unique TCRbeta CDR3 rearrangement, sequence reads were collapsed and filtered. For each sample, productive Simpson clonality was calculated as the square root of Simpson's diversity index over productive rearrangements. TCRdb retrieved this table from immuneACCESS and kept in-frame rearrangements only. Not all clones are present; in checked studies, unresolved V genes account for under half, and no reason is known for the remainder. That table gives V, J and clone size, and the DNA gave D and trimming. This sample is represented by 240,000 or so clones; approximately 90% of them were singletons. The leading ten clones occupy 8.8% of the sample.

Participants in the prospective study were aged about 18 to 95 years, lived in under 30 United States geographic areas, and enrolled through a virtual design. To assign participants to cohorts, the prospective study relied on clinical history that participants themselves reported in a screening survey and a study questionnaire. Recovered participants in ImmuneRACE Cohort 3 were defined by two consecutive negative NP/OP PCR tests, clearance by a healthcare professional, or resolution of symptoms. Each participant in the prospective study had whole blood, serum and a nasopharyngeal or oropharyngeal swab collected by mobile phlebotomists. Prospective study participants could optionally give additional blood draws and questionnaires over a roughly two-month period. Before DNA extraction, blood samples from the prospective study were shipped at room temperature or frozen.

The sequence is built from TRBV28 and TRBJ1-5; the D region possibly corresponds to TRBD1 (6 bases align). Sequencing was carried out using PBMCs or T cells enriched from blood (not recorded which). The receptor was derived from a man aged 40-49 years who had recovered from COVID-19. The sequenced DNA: TGTGCCAGCAGTTTCGACAGGCCTGGCAATCAGCCCCAGCATTTT. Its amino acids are CASSFDRPGNQPQHF.